These 11 T cell receptor beta chains were sequenced from one sample in a study of identical twins. TCRdb reanalysed the 5' RACE reads using MiXCR and keeps one entry per CDR3 protein. Of hundreds of thousands of distinct CDR3 sequences in the sample, roughly 20% are singletons; the top ten hold about 12%. The same data also went into a second study, on T cells expressing NK-cell markers.

The sequenced sample was PBMCs. All receptors come from a woman aged 18-35 years in good health.

There are a few counts of this clonotype. The J gene is TRBJ1-2, the V gene TRBV6-5; D is uncertain. Germline lookup yields CDR1 MNHEY and CDR2 SVGAGI. There are 10 residues in the CDR3. V dropped 10 bases and J dropped 5 bases, with 8 bases sitting between them. The CDR3 region is CATRQYGYTF. In nucleotides, the CDR3 is TGTGCCACCAGGCAATATGGCTACACCTTC.

This clonotype has a handful of counts. The rearrangement links TRBV5-1 to TRBJ2-7; D could derive from TRBD1 or TRBD2 (6 bases each). The V end was cut by 0 bases, the J end by 2 bases, with 15 bases between. Per germline, CDR1 SGHRS and CDR2 YFSETQ. CDR3 size: 16 residues. CDR3 in DNA: TGCGCCAGCAGCTTGGTTTCGGGGGCCCTAACCTACGAGCAGTACTTC. It yields the protein CASSLVSGALTYEQYF.

The V call is TRBV20-1, the J call TRBJ1-6; D gene ambiguous. Germline V gives CDR1 DFQATT, CDR2 SNEGSKA (reference sequence). This CDR3 is built from 13 residues. V was pared by 1 base and J by 6 bases, with 7 bases between. This CDR3 reads CSARAYSNSPLHF. The DNA of the CDR3 is TGCAGTGCTAGAGCGTACAGTAATTCACCCCTCCACTTT.

The chain carries TRBV5-1 and TRBJ1-1; D not resolved. V dropped 3 bases and J dropped 1 base, with 13 bases sitting between them. This CDR3 has 15 amino acids. CDR1 SGHRS and CDR2 YFSETQ come from the germline V gene. The CDR3: CASSSLAAGNTEAFF. As DNA, the CDR3 is TGCGCCAGCAGCTCCCTAGCCGCGGGGAACACTGAAGCTTTCTTT.

This clonotype was seen more than once but under ten times. The rearrangement joins TRBV7-9 to TRBJ2-3; D is ambiguous. This CDR3 spans 13 amino acids. The germline gives CDR1 SEHNR, CDR2 FQNEAQ (reference sequence). Trimming pared 2 bases from V and 4 bases from J, leaving 7 bases between. The CDR3, as DNA: TGTGCCAGCAGCTTAATGGCGGCAGATACGCAGTATTTT. This encodes CASSLMAADTQYF.

Only a few counts were recorded for this clonotype. The chain employs TRBV28 and TRBJ2-1, with a tentative D call TRBD1 (6 bases). Germline CDR1 is MDHEN and CDR2 is SYDVKM. Trimming pared 7 bases from V and 0 bases from J, leaving 19 bases between. This CDR3 has 17 residues. This CDR3 reads CASTPTGHLSSYNEQFF. The CDR3 DNA follows: TGTGCCAGCACACCCACGGGACACCTGAGCTCCTACAATGAGCAGTTCTTC.

This clonotype was seen a handful of times. The chain uses TRBV11-2 and TRBJ1-1; 9 nucleotides align to TRBD1. The CDR3 covers 16 residues. CDR1 and CDR2 from the germline V gene are SGHAT and FQNNGV. Germline trimming cut 0 bases from V and 6 bases from J; bases unmatched to any gene: 8. The CDR3 is CASSLDFGTGFPEAFF. The CDR3 nucleotides read TGTGCCAGCAGCTTAGATTTCGGGACAGGGTTTCCTGAAGCTTTCTTT.

Ten or more counts support this clonotype. The genes are TRBV4-2 and TRBJ1-5; D perhaps matches TRBD1 (5 bases). Trimming cost V 4 bases and J 7 bases, with 20 bases left between them. The CDR3 runs 16 residues. In germline, CDR1 is LGHNA, CDR2 YNFKEQ. CDR3 nucleotide sequence: TGTGCCAGCAGCCGTTATAACGGGGGAAATGGACAGCCCCAGCATTTT. Protein sequence: CASSRYNGGNGQPQHF.

The CDR3 loop is CASSYAGTGASEAFF. CDR3 coding DNA: TGTGCCAGCAGTTACGCCGGGACAGGGGCTTCTGAAGCTTTCTTT. This chain uses TRBV6-5 with TRBJ1-1; 10 bases fit TRBD1. The CDR3 runs to 15 residues. CDR1 is MNHEY, CDR2 SVGAGI, per germline. Germline trimming cut 2 bases from V and 6 bases from J; bases unmatched to any gene: 6.

The chain has TRBV5-1 and TRBJ2-1; 13 positions agree with TRBD2. CDR3 length equals 17 residues. V shed 1 base and J 8 bases; nucleotides not matched to a gene: 9. Germline V gene lookup returns CDR1 SGHRS and CDR2 YFSETQ. The CDR3: CASSLSGLAGVVDEQFF. As DNA, the CDR3 is TGCGCCAGCAGCTTGTCTGGACTAGCGGGAGTAGTCGATGAGCAGTTCTTC.

This clonotype appeared a few times. V gene TRBV20-1 combines with J gene TRBJ2-7, with TRBD1 matching 9 bases. Germline-derived CDR1 and CDR2 are DFQATT and SNEGSKA (reference sequence). The CDR3 is made up of 15 amino acids. Trimming took 1 base from V and 1 from J; bases not matched to a gene: 5. The CDR3 spells CSARVGTGNSYEQYF. The DNA for the CDR3 is TGCAGTGCTAGAGTTGGGACAGGGAATTCCTACGAGCAGTACTTC.